The 22 T cell receptor beta chains listed next were all sequenced from one sample in a study of breast tumors, draining lymph nodes, adjacent tissues. Axillary draining lymph nodes of breast cancer patients supplied the node samples. TCRdb passed the multiplex PCR reads through MiXCR, listing each CDR3 protein once. The sample lists around 140,000 distinct CDR3 sequences, under 25% occurring once. Sequenced material: axillary lymph node tissue. These receptors came from a female donor with breast cancer. Some clones in this sample may be carry-over from other donors' samples.

The sample holds many counts of this clonotype. The V call is TRBV20-1, the J call TRBJ2-3, with TRBD1 matching over 9 bases. CDR3 length: 12 residues. Germline V gene data show CDR1 as DFQATT and CDR2 as SNEGSKA (reference sequence). Trimming at V came to 7 bases and at J to 6 bases, leaving 5 bases not matched to a gene. The CDR3 loop is CSGDRDRDTQYF. CDR3 DNA sequence: TGCAGTGGGGACAGGGATCGCGATACGCAGTATTTT.

With respect to this clonotype: This may stem from a read error, because a much larger clone lies one nucleotide away. The J gene is TRBJ2-1, the V gene TRBV20-1; 10 nucleotides agree with TRBD2. The CDR3 has 13 amino acids. Germline CDR1 DFQATT, CDR2 SNEGSKA (reference sequence). J was trimmed by 8 bases and V by 8 bases; bases with no gene match: 9. Here the CDR3 reads CSSSGRVGYEQFF. CDR3 in DNA: TGCAGTTCCAGCGGGAGGGTCGGGTATGAGCAGTTCTTC.

About this clonotype: One base away lies a much larger clone, so this may be a sequencing read error. This sequence joins TRBV19 and TRBJ2-7, with 7 nucleotides matching TRBD2. Germline-derived CDR1 and CDR2 are LNHDA and SQIVND (reference sequence). With V trimmed by 5 bases and J by 2 bases, 6 bases remained unmatched. The CDR3 spans 14 residues. CDR3 in DNA: TGTGCCAGTAGTTGGCGAGCGGGACCCTACGAGCAGTACTTC. Protein: CASSWRAGPYEQYF.

The chain uses TRBV7-2 and TRBJ1-1, with 9 bases lining up with TRBD1. Germline V gene lookup returns CDR1 SGHTA and CDR2 FQGNSA. This CDR3 is 16 amino acids long. V was clipped by 3 bases and J by 1 base; unmatched bases: 6. The CDR3 DNA is TGTGCCAGCAGCTTCAGACAGGGGGAGGGGAACACTGAAGCTTTCTTT. Translated, it gives CASSFRQGEGNTEAFF. Filled out from reference TRBV7-2 and TRBJ1-1, the complete variable domain reads GAGVSQSPSNKVTEKGKDVELRCDPISGHTALYWYRQSLGQGLEFLIYFQGNSAPDKSGLPSDRFSAERTGGSVSTLTIQRTQQEDSAVYLCASSFRQGEGNTEAFFGQGTRLTVV.

This clonotype has just a few counts. The chain links TRBV19 to TRBJ2-2, with TRBD2 matching over 8 bases. The germline V gene encodes CDR1 LNHDA and CDR2 SQIVND (reference sequence). This CDR3 contains 17 residues. The ends lost 6 bases at V and 5 bases at J; junction bases unmatched: 14. CDR3 in amino acids: CASRTTSGLAGTGELFF. The CDR3 DNA sequence: TGTGCCAGTAGGACAACCTCCGGACTAGCAGGGACCGGGGAGCTGTTTTTT.

This clonotype was detected many times. V and J are TRBV29-1 and TRBJ1-4, with 10 bases identical to TRBD1. The CDR3 spans 14 residues. Trimming removed 7 bases from V and 3 bases from J; junction bases left unmatched: 5. The germline V gene has CDR1 SQVTM and CDR2 ANQGSEA. CDR3 amino acids: CSARQGASNEKLFF. The CDR3 coding sequence is TGCAGCGCCCGACAGGGGGCTTCTAATGAAAAACTGTTTTTT. Together with reference TRBV29-1 and TRBJ1-4, the CDR3 gives the full variable domain: SAVISQKPSRDICQRGTSLTIQCQVDSQVTMMFWYRQQPGQSLTLIATANQGSEATYESGFVIDKFPISRPNLTFSTLTVSNMSPEDSSIYLCSARQGASNEKLFFGSGTQLSVL.

Comment on this clonotype: A read error may explain this, as a much larger clone is one base away. The chain is built from TRBV5-1 and TRBJ1-5, with 9 nucleotides matching TRBD1. In germline, CDR1 is SGHRS, CDR2 YFSETQ. The CDR3 is made up of 14 amino acids. The CDR3 DNA follows: TGCGCCGGCAGCGTGGGACAGGGTGATCAGCCCCAGCATTTT. This translates into CAGSVGQGDQPQHF.

This clonotype was recorded many times. The chain recombines TRBV2 with TRBJ2-3; 11 bases are shared with TRBD2. Germline assignment: CDR1 SNHLY and CDR2 FYNNEI. The CDR3 is 14 residues long. J was trimmed by 4 bases and V by 10 bases; bases with no gene match: 7. This chain's CDR3 is CAIIVAGGSDTQYF. CDR3 coding DNA: TGTGCCATAATCGTAGCGGGAGGGTCAGATACGCAGTATTTT.

This clonotype was picked up many times. The CDR3 does not end in the conserved phenylalanine or tryptophan, so this is likely a read error. The limits of the CDR3 on the DNA are not certain, so only TCRdb's listed CDR3 is given. The V gene is TRBV4-3, the J gene TRBJ2-3. The CDR3 contains 9 residues when both ends are counted. Per germline, CDR1 LGHNA and CDR2 YSLEER. The CDR3 sequence: CASSLYGPL.

This clonotype was observed many times. The chain combines TRBV10-3 with TRBJ2-5; D is undetermined. CDR3 length: 13 residues. V dropped 2 bases and J dropped 1 base, with 5 bases sitting between them. CDR1 and CDR2 from the germline V gene are ENHRY and SYGVKD. CDR3 residues: CAISERFQETQYF. The CDR3 DNA reads as TGTGCCATCAGTGAGAGGTTCCAAGAGACCCAGTACTTC.

This clonotype was picked up many times. The chain couples TRBV7-6 to TRBJ2-1; D remains unclear. V lost 1 base and J 6 bases, leaving 4 bases between the germline ends. The CDR3 totals 12 residues. Germline V CDR1 and CDR2: SGHVS, FNYEAQ. The DNA for the CDR3 is TGTGCCAGCAGCTTAGATCCCAATGAGCAGTTCTTC. Translation: CASSLDPNEQFF.

The chain links TRBV20-1 to TRBJ2-3; TRBD2 agrees at 9 bases. CDR3 size: 15 residues. The V gene's germline CDR1 is DFQATT and CDR2 SNEGSKA (reference sequence). Trimming cost V 6 bases and J 8 bases; bases outside gene matches: 15. Here the CDR3 reads CSAPRMASGRTTQYF. In DNA, the CDR3 is TGCAGTGCCCCCCGGATGGCCAGCGGGAGGACTACGCAGTATTTT.

This clonotype occurred many times. The chain links TRBV3-1 to TRBJ2-7; a weak D match, TRBD2 (5 bases). V lost 1 base and J lost 6, with 10 bases in between. Germline-derived CDR1 and CDR2 are LGHDT and YNNKEL (reference sequence). There are 13 residues in the CDR3. In nucleotides, the CDR3 is TGTGCCAGCAGCCAAGGAAAAGCGGTCGAGCAGTACTTC. Protein sequence: CASSQGKAVEQYF.

This clonotype was counted many times. The genes are TRBV12-3 or TRBV12-4 and TRBJ1-5; D is uncertain. The CDR3 is made up of 14 amino acids. Trimming shortened V by 1 base and J by 7 bases, and 11 bases separated the two germline ends. CDR3 amino acids: CASSLEVGSQPQHF. The CDR3 nucleotides read TGTGCCAGCAGTTTAGAGGTAGGCAGCCAGCCCCAGCATTTT.

This clonotype was recorded at least ten times. The rearrangement links TRBV19 to TRBJ2-3; D possibly matches TRBD1 or TRBD2 (5 bases each). Germline assignment: CDR1 LNHDA and CDR2 SQIVND (reference sequence). With 3 bases removed from V and 6 bases from J, the gap between germline ends came to 13 bases. The CDR3 is made up of 14 amino acids. The CDR3 DNA is TGTGCCAGTAGTATTAAGTTAGGGACGGATACGCAGTATTTT. Protein: CASSIKLGTDTQYF.

This clonotype was observed many times. The CDR3 nucleotides read TGTGCCAGCAGCCAAGGGGACAGGGGGCGTACGGTTAATGAAAAACTGTTTTTT. It is translated as CASSQGDRGRTVNEKLFF. The chain links TRBV4-2 to TRBJ1-4; 12 nucleotides match TRBD1. The CDR3 sequence is 18 residues long. Trimming removed 1 base from V and 4 bases from J; junction bases left unmatched: 7. CDR1 is LGHNA and CDR2 is YNFKEQ in the germline V gene.

This clonotype was seen once. It may be a read error: a sequence one base away is much more abundant. The V gene is TRBV19, the J gene TRBJ1-6; tentative D call: TRBD1 (6 bases). V lost 3 bases and J 5 bases, leaving 8 bases between the germline ends. The germline gives CDR1 LNHDA, CDR2 SQIVND (reference sequence). The CDR3 covers 14 residues. As DNA, the CDR3 is TGTGCCAGTAGTATCTACAGGGATAATTCACCCCTCCACTTT. It codes for CASSIYRDNSPLHF.

In regard to this clonotype: A much larger clone sits a single nucleotide away, making a read error possible. The CDR3 DNA follows: TGTGCCAGCAGTATCCCTAGCGGATTCACAGATACGCAGTATTTT. Protein product: CASSIPSGFTDTQYF. The V call is TRBV2, the J call TRBJ2-3; 7 nucleotides match TRBD2. CDR1 is SNHLY, CDR2 FYNNEI, per germline. The CDR3 length is 15 residues. With V trimmed by 5 bases and J by 2 bases, 7 bases remained unmatched.

The chain is built from TRBV6-6 and TRBJ1-1; tentative D call: TRBD1 (6 bases). The CDR3 sequence is 16 residues long. Trimming took 11 bases from V and 0 from J, leaving 22 bases between them. Germline assignment: CDR1 MNHNY and CDR2 SVGAGI (reference sequence). CDR3 nucleotide sequence: TGTGCCGCCAAGGAGGGGGACTTATTGATGAACACTGAAGCTTTCTTT. This codes for CAAKEGDLLMNTEAFF.

At least ten counts were recorded for this clonotype. The chain employs TRBV9 and TRBJ2-1, with TRBD1 as a possible D gene (5 bases). V was shortened by 3 bases and J by 12 bases, with 7 bases between the two germline ends. Germline CDR1 reads SGDLS; CDR2 reads YYNGEE. CDR3 length: 10 residues. This chain's CDR3 is CASSGDRQFF. For the CDR3, the DNA is TGTGCCAGCAGCGGCGACAGGCAGTTCTTC.

The rearrangement links TRBV2 to TRBJ1-5; TRBD1 is a possible D gene (5 bases). This CDR3 is built from 15 residues. Germline CDR1 and CDR2: SNHLY and FYNNEI. The V gene lost 6 bases and the J gene lost 6 bases, with 18 bases spanning the gap. CDR3 DNA: TGTGCCAGCAGCCCGGACATGCCTTGGGGTCAGCCCCAGCATTTT. Residues: CASSPDMPWGQPQHF.

This clonotype has just a few counts. This may come from a read error, since a much larger clone is one base off. Without the conserved terminal phenylalanine or tryptophan, this CDR3 likely stems from a read error. The chain employs TRBV5-4 and TRBJ2-2; D remains unclear. V lost 4 bases and J lost 1, with 8 bases in between. This CDR3 is 14 amino acids long. Germline-derived CDR1 and CDR2 are SGHNT and YYREEE (reference sequence). CDR3 coding DNA: TGTGCCAGCAGCCGCAACAGGAACACCGGGGAGCTGTTTTCT. This codes for CASSRNRNTGELFS.